This T cell receptor (beta chain) was profiled in a study of blood T cell repertoires in COVID-19. About the research overall: Samples representing acute and convalescent COVID-19 were sourced from the United States, Italy and Spain.

The study drew participants aged roughly 18 to 89 years from approximately 23 US areas. Assignments of participants to cohorts depended upon their own reported clinical history. The CDR3 runs 14 residues. V shed 7 bases, J shed 2 bases, and the junction held 8 bases outside the gene matches. CDR1 and CDR2 (germline): SQVTM, ANQGSEA. Authors' data handling: Estimated nucleated cell counts came from reference gene primer amplification. The table came from immunoSEQ multiplex PCR; TCRdb's copy has only in-frame clones and leaves some out. V and J calls and clone size come straight from that table; D and trimming were deduced from the DNA. The data hold approximately 440,000 clones, with around 90% observed a single time.

V and J are TRBV29-1 and TRBJ2-1; the match to TRBD1 covers 7 bases. The sample comprised PBMCs or T cells enriched from blood (not recorded which). The source is a young man who had recovered from COVID-19. The CDR3 DNA is TGCAGCGGCATAGGGACAGAAACCTACAATGAGCAGTTCTTC. Encoded protein: CSGIGTETYNEQFF.